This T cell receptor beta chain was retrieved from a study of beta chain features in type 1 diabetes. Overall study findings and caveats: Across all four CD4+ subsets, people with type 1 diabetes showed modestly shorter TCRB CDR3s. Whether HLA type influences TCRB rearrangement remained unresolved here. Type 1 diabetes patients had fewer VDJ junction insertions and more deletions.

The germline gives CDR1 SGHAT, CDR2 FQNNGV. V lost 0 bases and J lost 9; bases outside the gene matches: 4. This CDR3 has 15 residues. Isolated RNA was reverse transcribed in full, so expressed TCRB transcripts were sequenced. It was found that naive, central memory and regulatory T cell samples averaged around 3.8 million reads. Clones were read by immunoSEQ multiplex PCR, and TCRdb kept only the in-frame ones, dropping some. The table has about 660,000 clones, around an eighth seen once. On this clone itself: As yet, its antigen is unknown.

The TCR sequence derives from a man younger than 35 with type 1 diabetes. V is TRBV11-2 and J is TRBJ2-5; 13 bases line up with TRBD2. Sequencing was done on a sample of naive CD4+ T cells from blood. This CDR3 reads CASSLDRLAGGSQYF. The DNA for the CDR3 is TGTGCCAGCAGCTTAGATCGACTAGCGGGAGGTTCCCAGTACTTC.